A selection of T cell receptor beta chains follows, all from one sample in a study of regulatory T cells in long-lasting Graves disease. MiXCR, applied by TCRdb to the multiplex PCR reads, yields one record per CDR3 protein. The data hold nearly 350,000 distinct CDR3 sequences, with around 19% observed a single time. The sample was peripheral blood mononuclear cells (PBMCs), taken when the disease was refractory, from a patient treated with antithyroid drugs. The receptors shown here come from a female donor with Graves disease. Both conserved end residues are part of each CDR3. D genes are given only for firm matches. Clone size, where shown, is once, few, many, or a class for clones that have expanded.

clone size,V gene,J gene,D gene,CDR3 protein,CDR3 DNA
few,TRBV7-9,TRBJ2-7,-,CASSHGGTGPEQYF,TGTGCCAGCAGCCATGGTGGGACTGGGCCCGAGCAGTACTTC
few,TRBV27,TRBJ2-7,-,CASSLSSISSYEQYF,TGTGCCAGCAGTTTATCGTCGATCTCCTCCTACGAGCAGTACTTC
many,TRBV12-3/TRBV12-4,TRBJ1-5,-,CASSPGTPYQPQHF,TGTGCCAGCAGCCCTGGGACACCCTATCAGCCCCAGCATTTT
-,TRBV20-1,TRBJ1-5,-,CSARLQGDYSNQPQHF,TGCAGTGCTAGGTTACAGGGTGATTATAGCAATCAGCCCCAGCATTTT
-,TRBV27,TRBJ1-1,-,CASSFLDTTTEAFF,TGTGCCAGCAGTTTCCTCGACACGACCACTGAAGCTTTCTTT
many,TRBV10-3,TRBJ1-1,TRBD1,CAISVGQGADTEAFF,TGTGCCATCAGTGTTGGACAGGGGGCCGACACTGAAGCTTTCTTT
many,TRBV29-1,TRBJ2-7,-,CSVLKGAYEQYF,TGCAGCGTTTTGAAGGGGGCCTACGAGCAGTACTTC
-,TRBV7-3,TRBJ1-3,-,CASSAGNSGNTIYF,TGTGCCAGCAGCGCGGGGAACTCTGGAAACACCATATATTTT
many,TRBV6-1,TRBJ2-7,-,CATQGLSAYEQYF,TGTGCCACCCAGGGCCTGTCGGCGTACGAGCAGTACTTC
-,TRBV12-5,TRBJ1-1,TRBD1,CASGFDRGTEAFF,TGTGCTAGTGGGTTTGACAGGGGCACTGAAGCTTTCTTT
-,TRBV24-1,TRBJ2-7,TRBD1,CATREEQGWDYEQYF,TGTGCCACCAGAGAAGAACAGGGGTGGGACTACGAGCAGTACTTC
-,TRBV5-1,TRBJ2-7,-,CASSPKGLTISYEQYF,TGCGCCAGCAGCCCAAAAGGACTGACGATCTCCTACGAGCAGTACTTC